This TCR beta chain originates from a study of human T cells and chemical hapten exposure. Across the whole study: Patients had diphenylcyclopropenone applied to the scalp weekly throughout the roughly 24-week study. Notes on the study in general: Controls had significantly fewer large CDR3 similarity clusters than were formed by expanded TCRs. Patch test score was positively correlated with the counts of TCRs that had expanded at PT1.

As for this clonotype: Its antigen is unidentified.

Time point defined: patch test 2, 6 weeks after DPC sensitization. The treatment: therapeutic diphenylcyclopropenone sensitization with weekly scalp DPC. In the source study's methods: Counts of TCRs in each sample centred on a median of approximately 96,000 and extended from about 20,000 to 690,000. MiXCR, applied by TCRdb to the RACE reads, yields one record per CDR3 protein. These V and J calls rely on TCRdb rather than the paper's analysis. Of about 84,000 distinct CDR3 sequences in the sample, about 9.4% were seen once. Germline loops: CDR1 SNHLY, CDR2 FYNNEI. CDR3 size: 13 residues. V lost 5 bases and J lost 8, with 15 bases in between.

V gene TRBV2 combines with J gene TRBJ1-1; D gene ambiguous. This sample comprised whole blood, obtained in connection with sensitization to the hapten diphenylcyclopropenone (DPC). The receptor's source is a woman in her fifties or sixties with alopecia areata. Some clones in this sample may be carry-over from other donors' samples. The CDR3 is CASSSVRIPEAFF. CDR3 DNA: TGTGCCAGCAGTTCGGTTAGGATCCCCGAAGCTTTCTTT. The whole variable domain, filled in from reference TRBV2 and TRBJ1-1, reads EPEVTQTPSHQVTQMGQEVILRCVPISNHLYFYWYRQILGQKVEFLVSFYNNEISEKSEIFDDQFSVERPDGSNFTLKIRSTKLEDSAMYFCASSSVRIPEAFFGQGTRLTVV.